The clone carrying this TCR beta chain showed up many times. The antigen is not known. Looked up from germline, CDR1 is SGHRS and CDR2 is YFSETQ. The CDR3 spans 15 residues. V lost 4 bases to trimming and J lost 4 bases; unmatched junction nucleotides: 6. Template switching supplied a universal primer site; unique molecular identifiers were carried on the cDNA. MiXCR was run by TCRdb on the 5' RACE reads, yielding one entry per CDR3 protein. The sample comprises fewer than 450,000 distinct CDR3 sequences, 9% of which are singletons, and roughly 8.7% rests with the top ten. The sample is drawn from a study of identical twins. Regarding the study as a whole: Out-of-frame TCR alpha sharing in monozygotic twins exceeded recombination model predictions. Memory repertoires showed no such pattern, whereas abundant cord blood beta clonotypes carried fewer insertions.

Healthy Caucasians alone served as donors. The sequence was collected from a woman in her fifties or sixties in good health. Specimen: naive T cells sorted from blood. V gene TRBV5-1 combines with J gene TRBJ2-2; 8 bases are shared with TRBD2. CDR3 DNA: TGCGCCAGCAGCAGTACACTAGCGGTCACCGGGGAGCTGTTTTTT. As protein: CASSSTLAVTGELFF.